Listed below are T cell receptor beta chains from one sample, sequenced in a study of graft-versus-host responses after intestinal transplantation. The table came from immunoSEQ multiplex PCR; TCRdb's copy has only in-frame clones and leaves some out. The table has approximately 25,000 clones, about four fifths seen once. For these TCRs, the target antigens are not known. The material sequenced was unstimulated CD8+ T cells sorted from spleen or lymph node cells, taken before transplant. The receptors were gathered from a human donor who was the organ donor for an intestinal transplant. Both conserved end residues are part of each CDR3. Each record gives: J gene, D gene, clone size, V gene, CDR3 protein, CDR3 DNA. The D gene is left open where the match is weak. Clone sizes are given selectively: once, few, many, or a class where the clone is expanded.

j_gene: TRBJ2-7
d_gene: .
abundance: .
v_gene: TRBV6-5
CDR3aa: CASSYGAGSSYEQYF
CDR3nt: TGTGCCAGCAGTTATGGAGCAGGGAGCTCCTACGAGCAGTACTTC

j_gene: TRBJ2-2
d_gene: TRBD1
abundance: few
v_gene: TRBV5-6
CDR3aa: CASSLAVGDRDVGELFF
CDR3nt: TGTGCCAGCAGCTTGGCAGTGGGGGACAGGGATGTCGGGGAGCTGTTTTTT

j_gene: TRBJ1-1
d_gene: .
abundance: .
v_gene: TRBV5-6
CDR3aa: CASSFGSTFEAFF
CDR3nt: TGTGCCAGCAGCTTCGGGAGTACCTTTGAAGCTTTCTTT

j_gene: TRBJ2-7
d_gene: TRBD2
abundance: once
v_gene: TRBV10-1
CDR3aa: CASSSSGSAYEQYF
CDR3nt: TGCGCCAGCAGCTCTAGCGGGAGTGCCTACGAGCAGTACTTC

j_gene: TRBJ2-7
d_gene: TRBD1
abundance: .
v_gene: TRBV6-1
CDR3aa: CASSDGQGYEQYF
CDR3nt: TGTGCCAGCAGTGATGGACAGGGCTACGAGCAGTACTTC

j_gene: TRBJ2-3
d_gene: .
abundance: .
v_gene: TRBV9
CDR3aa: CASSVGAVTSTDTQYF
CDR3nt: TGTGCCAGCAGCGTAGGGGCTGTTACTAGCACAGATACGCAGTATTTT

j_gene: TRBJ2-7
d_gene: TRBD1
abundance: .
v_gene: TRBV5-1
CDR3aa: CASSLTGAPYEQYF
CDR3nt: TGCGCCAGCAGCTTGACAGGGGCTCCCTACGAGCAGTACTTC

j_gene: TRBJ2-1
d_gene: .
abundance: .
v_gene: TRBV7-9
CDR3aa: CASSLGAGHPHNEQFF
CDR3nt: TGTGCCAGCAGCTTAGGGGCGGGACACCCCCACAATGAGCAGTTCTTC

j_gene: TRBJ1-1
d_gene: .
abundance: .
v_gene: TRBV5-1
CDR3aa: CASSLEFSGDTEAFF
CDR3nt: TGCGCCAGCAGCTTGGAATTCTCGGGGGACACTGAAGCTTTCTTT

j_gene: TRBJ1-1
d_gene: .
abundance: .
v_gene: TRBV4-1
CDR3aa: CASSQGVGNGAFF
CDR3nt: TGCGCCAGCAGCCAAGGAGTGGGAAATGGGGCTTTCTTT

j_gene: TRBJ1-2
d_gene: .
abundance: .
v_gene: TRBV14
CDR3aa: CASSQDSRGREGYTF
CDR3nt: TGTGCCAGCAGCCAAGATTCTCGGGGGCGAGAGGGCTACACCTTC